Below, 21 T cell receptor beta chains from the same sample are listed, as sequenced in a study of radiotherapy plus CTLA-4 blockade in lung cancer. Measured with immunoSEQ multiplex PCR; TCRdb has only the in-frame clones, and not every one. The repertoire holds around 22,000 clones, with about 71% as singletons. This sample comprised peripheral blood, obtained from a patient treated with radiotherapy plus ipilimumab. The receptors here all came from a human donor with non-small cell lung cancer whose response to radiotherapy plus ipilimumab could not be evaluated.

The genes are TRBV5-5 and TRBJ1-1; tentative D call: TRBD1 (5 bases). The V end was cut by 2 bases, the J end by 2 bases, with 13 bases between. Germline CDR1 is SGHKS and CDR2 is YYEKEE (reference sequence). The CDR3 has 15 residues. CDR3 bases: TGTGCCAGCAGCTTAGGCCGGGGGGAAAACACTGAAGCTTTCTTT. It encodes CASSLGRGENTEAFF.

The chain recombines TRBV18 with TRBJ1-6; maybe TRBD1 (6 bases). The V and J ends lost 3 bases and 5 bases respectively, with 14 bases between them. CDR1 KGHSH and CDR2 LQKENI come from the germline V gene. CDR3 length: 16 residues. The DNA of the CDR3 is TGTGCCAGCTCACCGGGAACAGGGATCAATAATTCACCCCTCCACTTT. It yields the protein CASSPGTGINNSPLHF.

V gene TRBV7-9 combines with J gene TRBJ2-1, with 16 positions matching TRBD2. CDR1 is SEHNR and CDR2 is FQNEAQ in the germline V gene (reference sequence). V gave up 6 bases and J gave up 1 base; unmatched junction bases: 9. The CDR3 covers 19 residues. The CDR3 region is CASRRGTSGRAESYNEQFF. CDR3 coding DNA: TGTGCCAGCAGACGTGGGACTAGCGGGAGGGCGGAGTCCTACAATGAGCAGTTCTTC. Supplemented by reference TRBV7-9 and TRBJ2-1, the full variable domain reads DTGVSQNPRHKITKRGQNVTFRCDPISEHNRLYWYRQTLGQGPEFLTYFQNEAQLEKSRLLSDRFSAERPKGSFSTLEIQRTEQGDSAMYLCASRRGTSGRAESYNEQFFGPGTRLTVL.

The J gene is TRBJ2-5, the V gene TRBV5-5, with 11 bases that match TRBD2. CDR3 length: 17 amino acids. V was clipped by 4 bases and J by 1 base; unmatched bases: 9. In germline, CDR1 is SGHKS, CDR2 YYEKEE (reference sequence). CDR3 DNA: TGTGCCAGCAGCCCGGGCCTACTAGCGGGGGCCCAAGAGACCCAGTACTTC. It translates to CASSPGLLAGAQETQYF.

The chain combines TRBV18 with TRBJ2-7; D possibly corresponds to TRBD1 (6 bases). Trimming stripped 3 bases from V and 5 bases from J, with 14 bases between. This CDR3 is 14 amino acids long. CDR1 KGHSH and CDR2 LQKENI come from the germline V gene. CDR3 amino acids: CASSPGQSSDEQYF. In nucleotides, the CDR3 is TGTGCCAGCTCACCGGGACAATCAAGCGACGAGCAGTACTTC.

This chain uses TRBV20-1 with TRBJ2-5; D is possibly TRBD2 (5 bases). Germline CDR1 reads DFQATT; CDR2 reads SNEGSKA (reference sequence). Deletions cut 2 bases from V and 5 bases from J, with 6 bases between. This CDR3 has 11 amino acids. The DNA for the CDR3 is TGCAGTGCTAGAAGAGGGGAGACCCAGTACTTC. Encoded protein: CSARRGETQYF.

The sample holds a few counts of this clone. This chain connects TRBV5-5 to TRBJ1-1; D is undetermined. Germline CDR1 reads SGHKS; CDR2 reads YYEKEE (reference sequence). This CDR3 comprises 15 residues. With 3 bases removed from V and 4 bases from J, the gap between germline ends came to 16 bases. CDR3 residues: CASSSSGLVFTEAFF. The CDR3 nucleotides read TGTGCCAGCAGCTCGAGCGGGTTGGTTTTCACTGAAGCTTTCTTT.

The rearrangement uses TRBV19 and TRBJ1-1; D not certain. CDR3 length: 16 amino acids. Germline-derived CDR1 and CDR2 are LNHDA and SQIVND (reference sequence). V lost 6 bases and J 3 bases, leaving 20 bases between the germline ends. The CDR3 sequence: CASSAGRVSWDTEAFF. The CDR3 DNA follows: TGTGCCAGTAGCGCAGGCCGCGTTTCATGGGACACTGAAGCTTTCTTT.

This clone is medium-sized. The J gene is TRBJ1-3, the V gene TRBV6-6; D gene unclear. V lost 5 bases to trimming and J lost 1 base, with 9 bases between them. The CDR3 sequence is 14 residues long. CDR1 and CDR2 (germline): MNHNY, SVGAGI (reference sequence). CDR3 region: CASSPGFSGNTIYF. The CDR3 region has the DNA TGTGCCAGCAGTCCGGGGTTTTCTGGAAACACCATATATTTT.

The J gene is TRBJ1-5, the V gene TRBV21-1; no DNA check was done on the table's D call, TRBD1. TRBV21-1 is a listed pseudogene. This CDR3 spans 16 amino acids. The CDR3 bases are TGTGCCAGCAGCAAAAGGGTGCAGGGGACGACAGAGCCCCAGCATTTT. It translates to CASSKRVQGTTEPQHF.

The chain carries TRBV2 and TRBJ2-5; 12 bases map to TRBD2. The better agreement between TRBJ2-7 and the DNA end casts doubt on the J call. Germline CDR1 SNHLY, CDR2 FYNNEI. The CDR3 covers 16 residues. The DNA of the CDR3 is TGTGCCAGCAGTCCGGGACTAGCGGGTCCTGATAGCGAGCAGTACTTC. Protein sequence: CASSPGLAGPDSEQYF.

The chain has TRBV15 and TRBJ1-5; unclear D gene. The CDR3 is 13 residues long. V lost 6 bases and J 10 bases, leaving 16 bases between the germline ends. Germline CDR1 and CDR2: LNHNV and YYDKDF (reference sequence). CDR3 sequence: CATRAGNGKPQHF. CDR3 DNA: TGTGCCACCAGGGCGGGTAACGGTAAACCCCAGCATTTT. Full variable domain (remainder filled in from reference TRBV15 and TRBJ1-5): DAMVIQNPRYQVTQFGKPVTLSCSQTLNHNVMYWYQQKSSQAPKLLFHYYDKDFNNEADTPDNFQSRRPNTSFCFLDIRSPGLGDTAMYLCATRAGNGKPQHFGDGTRLSIL.

The genes are TRBV5-1 and TRBJ1-1, with D perhaps matching TRBD1 (5 bases). V was pared by 5 bases and J by 0 bases, with 11 bases between. CDR3 length: 14 residues. Germline V gene lookup returns CDR1 SGHRS and CDR2 YFSETQ. CDR3 protein: CASREGRLNTEAFF. CDR3 in DNA: TGCGCCAGCAGGGAGGGACGGTTGAACACTGAAGCTTTCTTT.

This clone occurred a few times. The chain carries TRBV7-9 and TRBJ1-2, with 8 bases lining up with TRBD1. Germline V gene lookup returns CDR1 SEHNR and CDR2 FQNEAQ (reference sequence). The V and J ends lost 5 bases and 1 base, in that order; junction bases with no gene match: 3. This CDR3 is built from 14 residues. CDR3 in amino acids: CASSPGQGNYGYTF. The CDR3 nucleotides read TGTGCCAGCAGCCCCGGACAGGGTAACTATGGCTACACCTTC.

The chain recombines TRBV6-6 with TRBJ2-7; 7 bases are a match to TRBD1. The V segment lost 5 bases and the J segment 1 base; nucleotides outside the gene matches: 11. The CDR3 spans 16 residues. Germline V CDR1 and CDR2: MNHNY, SVGAGI (reference sequence). The CDR3 loop is CASSKRGQAASYEQYF. The CDR3 nucleotides are TGTGCCAGCAGTAAAAGGGGGCAGGCCGCTTCCTACGAGCAGTACTTC.

The chain joins TRBV6-1 to TRBJ2-3; TRBD1 matches 9 bases. Germline CDR1 MNHNS, CDR2 SASEGT. V gave up 6 bases and J gave up 3 bases; unmatched junction bases: 4. This CDR3 is built from 14 residues. The DNA of the CDR3 is TGTGCCAGCAGCCCGGGACAGGGTACAGATACGCAGTATTTT. This codes for CASSPGQGTDTQYF.

The chain employs TRBV6-5 and TRBJ1-2; TRBD1 is a possible D gene (6 bases). CDR1 is MNHEY, CDR2 SVGAGI, per germline. Trimming pared 5 bases from V and 0 bases from J, leaving 10 bases between. CDR3 length equals 14 residues. As DNA, the CDR3 is TGTGCCAGCAGTCCAGGGGCGGCTAACTATGGCTACACCTTC. This encodes CASSPGAANYGYTF.

The V and J genes are TRBV4-3 and TRBJ1-1; D is perhaps TRBD1 (5 bases). There are 15 residues in the CDR3. The ends were cut back, 0 bases at V and 0 bases at J, with 8 bases in the middle. Germline loops: CDR1 LGHNA, CDR2 YSLEER. CDR3 nucleotide sequence: TGCGCCAGCAGCCAAGAAACAGGTCTGAACACTGAAGCTTTCTTT. Its protein is CASSQETGLNTEAFF.

This clone was observed a few times. This chain connects TRBV19 to TRBJ1-4; no reliable D call. Germline V gene data show CDR1 as LNHDA and CDR2 as SQIVND (reference sequence). V lost 3 bases, J lost 9 bases, and 8 bases lay in between. The CDR3 runs 12 residues. CDR3 protein: CASSIGGKKLFF. CDR3 coding DNA: TGTGCCAGTAGTATCGGAGGGAAAAAACTGTTTTTT.

The V gene is TRBV5-8, the J gene TRBJ2-5, with D possibly matching TRBD1 (6 bases). CDR1 SGHTS and CDR2 YDEGEE come from the germline V gene. Trimming removed 4 bases at V and 4 bases at J, with 20 bases between. The CDR3 length is 16 residues. CDR3 in DNA: TGTGCCAGCAGCGCCGAGGGACAAGGCAGAGGAGAGACCCAGTACTTC. This sequence encodes CASSAEGQGRGETQYF.

The rearrangement links TRBV30 to TRBJ2-7; D call uncertain. Germline CDR1 and CDR2: GTSNPN and SVGIG (reference sequence). The CDR3 runs 12 residues. Trimming removed 4 bases from V and 3 bases from J, with 10 bases in between. The CDR3 coding sequence is TGTGCCTGGAACTCTCTCATCTACGAGCAGTACTTC. As protein: CAWNSLIYEQYF.